This T cell receptor beta chain derives from a study of CD8+ T cells in alopecia areata. It was cDNA, reverse transcribed from extracted RNA, that served as the sequencing template. Sequencing was performed with immunoSEQ multiplex PCR; in TCRdb, only in-frame clones are kept and a portion is missing. Counted here are some 210,000 clones, just over 65% occurring once; the ten biggest clones make up about 1.2%. Stated treatment: oral pan-JAK inhibitor, 5-10 mg twice daily. The receptor was isolated from a human donor with alopecia areata. The material sequenced was CD4+ T cells sorted from blood, taken around week 44, from a patient treated with tofacitinib.

This CDR3 reads CASSRDRDVNEQYF. The CDR3 nucleotides read TGTGCCAGCTCAAGGGACAGGGATGTCAACGAGCAGTACTTC. The chain uses TRBV18 and TRBJ2-7, with TRBD1 matching 9 bases. The junction had 7 bases not matched to a gene; V was cut back by 5 bases and J by 5 bases. Per germline, CDR1 KGHSH and CDR2 LQKENI. This CDR3 spans 14 amino acids.